This TCR beta chain is from a study of shared clonotypes between healthy human individuals. Study background: CD8 memory received one plate per donor, CD8 naive two, CD4 memory three and CD4 naive three.

Study-wide points: Relative to clonotypes present in all four donors, those not shared had lower generation probabilities. Sharing across four donors was highest in naive CD4 (around 5%) and lowest in memory CD8 (roughly 0.4%).

In the study's own analysis: From ImmunoSEQ came sequences covering only the junction and carrying no quality scores, so filtering differed. This table comes from immunoSEQ multiplex PCR, and its TCRdb copy is limited to in-frame clones, with some not included. V, J and clone size are those of that table, while D and trimming were read from the DNA. Here the sample spans around 2,000,000 clones, about 95% being singletons. This CDR3 spans 17 amino acids. The ends lost 6 bases at V and 2 bases at J; junction bases unmatched: 15. The germline gives CDR1 LNHDA, CDR2 SQIVND (reference sequence). Regarding this clone: The antigen is unknown.

Material: naive CD4+ T cells sorted from blood. Subset reported: CD45RA+ positively selected. The chain links TRBV19 to TRBJ2-7; 8 bases agree with TRBD1. The sequence was collected from a man aged 18 to 29 in good health. CDR3 nucleotides: TGTGCCAGTAGGGTTTCCGGGACAGGTGGAGGAACCTACGAGCAGTACTTC. This sequence encodes CASRVSGTGGGTYEQYF.